This TCR beta chain emerged from a study of blood T cell repertoires in COVID-19. There are 14 residues in the CDR3. The germline V gene has CDR1 KGHSH and CDR2 LQKENI. With V trimmed by 3 bases and J by 7 bases, 3 bases remained unmatched. Participants spanned ages roughly 18 to 90 years and resided in 24 US areas. Donors were grouped by their self-reported clinical history. Assay used: immunoSEQ multiplex PCR; TCRdb lists only in-frame clones, some missing. The table lists 230,000 or so clones, around 82% of them singletons. This clone was seen a handful of times. The chain has TRBV18 and TRBJ1-2, with 12 bases aligning to TRBD1. Material: PBMCs or T cells enriched from blood (not recorded which). The receptor comes from a man aged 50 to 59 who had recovered from COVID-19. CDR3 bases: TGTGCCAGCTCACCGGGACAGGGGGCTTTTGGCTACACCTTC. Protein: CASSPGQGAFGYTF. Supplemented by reference TRBV18 and TRBJ1-2, the full variable domain reads NAGVMQNPRHLVRRRGQEARLRCSPMKGHSHVYWYRQLPEEGLKFMVYLQKENIIDESGMPKERFSAEFPKEGPSILRIQQVVRGDSAAYFCASSPGQGAFGYTFGSGTRLTVV.